This T cell receptor (beta chain) comes out of a study of early T cells in non-severe SARS-CoV-2 infection. TCRdb re-called the 5' RACE reads with MiXCR, one entry per CDR3 protein. The sample holds about 50,000 distinct CDR3 sequences, approximately 5.9% seen once. This clonotype has at least ten counts. The CDR3 is made up of 13 amino acids. CDR1 is DFQATT and CDR2 is SNEGSKA in the germline V gene (reference sequence). The sequence was collected from an adult who was a healthcare worker with PCR-confirmed SARS-CoV-2 infection or an uninfected control (not recorded which). The sequencing used whole blood, collected at baseline. The rearrangement links TRBV20-1 to TRBJ2-7; 10 nucleotides match TRBD1. CDR3 residues: CSQPGTGVSEQYF. The CDR3 DNA is TGCAGCCAACCCGGGACAGGGGTTAGCGAGCAGTACTTC.